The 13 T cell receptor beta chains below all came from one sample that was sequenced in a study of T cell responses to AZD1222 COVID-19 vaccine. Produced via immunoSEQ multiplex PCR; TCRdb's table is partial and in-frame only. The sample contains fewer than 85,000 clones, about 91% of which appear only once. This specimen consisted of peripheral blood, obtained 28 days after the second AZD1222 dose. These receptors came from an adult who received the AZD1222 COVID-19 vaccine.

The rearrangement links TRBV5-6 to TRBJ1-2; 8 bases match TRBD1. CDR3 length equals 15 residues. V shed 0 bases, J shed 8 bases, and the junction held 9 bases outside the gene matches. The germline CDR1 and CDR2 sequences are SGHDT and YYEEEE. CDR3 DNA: TGTGCCAGCAGCTTGGCCGTATCGGACAGGGAGGGCTACACCTTC. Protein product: CASSLAVSDREGYTF.

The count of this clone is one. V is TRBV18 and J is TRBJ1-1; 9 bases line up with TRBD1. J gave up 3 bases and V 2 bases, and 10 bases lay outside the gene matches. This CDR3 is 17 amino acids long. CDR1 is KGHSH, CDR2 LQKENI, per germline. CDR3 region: CASSPGGTGREDTEAFF. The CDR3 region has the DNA TGTGCCAGCTCACCAGGGGGGACAGGGAGGGAGGACACTGAAGCTTTCTTT.

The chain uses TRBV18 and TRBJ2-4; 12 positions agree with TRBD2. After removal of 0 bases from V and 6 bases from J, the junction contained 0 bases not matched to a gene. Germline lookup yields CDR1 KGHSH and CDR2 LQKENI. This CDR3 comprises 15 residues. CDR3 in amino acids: CASSPPGLAGNIQYF. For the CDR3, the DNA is TGTGCCAGCTCACCACCGGGACTAGCGGGAAACATTCAGTACTTC.

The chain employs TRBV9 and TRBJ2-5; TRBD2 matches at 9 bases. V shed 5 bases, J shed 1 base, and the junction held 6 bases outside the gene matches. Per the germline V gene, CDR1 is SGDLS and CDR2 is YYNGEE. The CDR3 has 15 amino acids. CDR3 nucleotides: TGTGCCAGCAGTCCTAGCGGGGCGCCCCAAGAGACCCAGTACTTC. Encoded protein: CASSPSGAPQETQYF.

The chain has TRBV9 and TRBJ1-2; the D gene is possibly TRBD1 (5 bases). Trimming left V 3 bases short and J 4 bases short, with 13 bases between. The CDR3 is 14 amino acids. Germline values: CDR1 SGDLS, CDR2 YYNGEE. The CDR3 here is CASSALGAPYGYTF. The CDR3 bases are TGTGCCAGCAGCGCCCTCGGGGCTCCCTATGGCTACACCTTC.

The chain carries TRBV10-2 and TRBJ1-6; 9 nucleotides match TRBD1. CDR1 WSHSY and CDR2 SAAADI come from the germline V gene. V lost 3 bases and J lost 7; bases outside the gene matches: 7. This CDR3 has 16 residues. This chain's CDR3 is CASSDVGQGGNSPLHF. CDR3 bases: TGCGCCAGCAGTGACGTGGGACAGGGTGGGAATTCACCCCTCCACTTT.

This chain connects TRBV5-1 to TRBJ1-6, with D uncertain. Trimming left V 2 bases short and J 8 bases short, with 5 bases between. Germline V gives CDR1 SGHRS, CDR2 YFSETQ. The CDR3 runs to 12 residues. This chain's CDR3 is CASSLEDSPLHF. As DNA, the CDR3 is TGCGCCAGCAGCTTAGAGGATTCACCCCTCCACTTT.

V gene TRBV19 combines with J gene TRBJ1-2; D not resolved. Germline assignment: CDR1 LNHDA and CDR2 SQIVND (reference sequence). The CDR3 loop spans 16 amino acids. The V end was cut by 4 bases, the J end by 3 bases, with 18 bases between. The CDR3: CASSTRRQSIHYGYTF. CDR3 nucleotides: TGTGCCAGTAGTACACGGAGGCAGAGTATTCACTATGGCTACACCTTC.

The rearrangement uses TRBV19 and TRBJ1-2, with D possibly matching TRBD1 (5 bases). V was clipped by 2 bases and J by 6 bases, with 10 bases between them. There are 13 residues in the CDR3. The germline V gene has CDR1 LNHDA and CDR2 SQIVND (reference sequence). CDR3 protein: CASSIWGYNGYTF. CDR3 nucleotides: TGTGCCAGTAGTATATGGGGGTACAATGGCTACACCTTC.

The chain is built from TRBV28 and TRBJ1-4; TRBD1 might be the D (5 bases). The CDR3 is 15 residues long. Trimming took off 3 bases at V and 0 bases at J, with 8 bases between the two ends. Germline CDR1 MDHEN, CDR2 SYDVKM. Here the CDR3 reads CASSFRAATNEKLFF. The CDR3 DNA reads TGTGCCAGCAGTTTCAGGGCCGCAACTAATGAAAAACTGTTTTTT.

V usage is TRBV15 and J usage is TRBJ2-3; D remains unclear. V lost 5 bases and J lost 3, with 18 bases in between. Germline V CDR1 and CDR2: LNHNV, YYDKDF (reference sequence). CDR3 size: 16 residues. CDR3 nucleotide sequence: TGTGCCACCAGCTCAAGACCAGTCTCAGCTACAGATACGCAGTATTTT. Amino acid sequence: CATSSRPVSATDTQYF.

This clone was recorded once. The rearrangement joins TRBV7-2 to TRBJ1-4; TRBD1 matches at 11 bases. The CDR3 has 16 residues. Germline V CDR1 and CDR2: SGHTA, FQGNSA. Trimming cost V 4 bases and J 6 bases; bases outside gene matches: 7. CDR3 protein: CASSSGRTGGYEKLFF. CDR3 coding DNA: TGTGCCAGCAGCTCAGGACGGACAGGGGGCTATGAAAAACTGTTTTTT.

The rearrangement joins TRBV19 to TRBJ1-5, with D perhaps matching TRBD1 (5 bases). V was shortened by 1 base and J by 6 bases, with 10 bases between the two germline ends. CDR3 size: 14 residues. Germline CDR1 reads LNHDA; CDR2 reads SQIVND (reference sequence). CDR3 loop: CASSIGRDAQPQHF. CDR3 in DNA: TGTGCCAGTAGTATAGGCAGGGATGCTCAGCCCCAGCATTTT.